The 9 T cell receptor beta chains reported below all come from one sample, sequenced in a study of T cell repertoires in cytomegalovirus infection. TCRdb re-analysed the reads in MiXCR, keeping a single row per CDR3 protein. The table has fewer than 700,000 distinct CDR3 sequences, about 24% seen once. The sample comprised CD8+ T cells from PBMCs. The origin of the receptors is a human donor in good health (CMV status not recorded). Some clones in this sample may be carry-over from other donors' samples.

The V gene is TRBV12-3 or TRBV12-4, the J gene TRBJ2-7; no clear D. The CDR3 spans 13 residues. V gave up 5 bases and J gave up 2 bases, with 10 bases separating them. The CDR3: CASSETAAYEQYV. The CDR3 bases are TGTGCCAGCAGTGAAACGGCAGCCTACGAGCAGTACGTC.

This clonotype was detected only a few times. With a much larger clone just one base away, this may be a read error. V usage is TRBV7-6 and J usage is TRBJ1-1; TRBD1 matches at 9 bases. CDR1 and CDR2 (germline): SGHVS, FNYEAQ. There are 14 residues in the CDR3. The CDR3 protein is CVSSTGTGWTEAFF. CDR3 in DNA: TGTGTCAGCTCGACCGGGACAGGGTGGACTGAAGCTTTCTTT.

The CDR3 region is CASSVDAGHTYYEQYF. The DNA of the CDR3 is TGTGCCAGCAGCGTAGATGCGGGCCACACGTACTACGAGCAGTACTTC. The chain combines TRBV9 with TRBJ2-7; TRBD2 is a possible D gene (5 bases). CDR1 SGDLS and CDR2 YYNGEE come from the germline V gene. Trimming pared 0 bases from V and 3 bases from J, leaving 16 bases between. The CDR3 has 16 amino acids.

The rearrangement links TRBV25-1 to TRBJ1-1; D gene ambiguous. Trimming stripped 4 bases from V and 4 bases from J, with 13 bases between. The length of the CDR3 is 14 residues. Germline V gene data show CDR1 as MGHDK and CDR2 as SYGVNS. Written as DNA, the CDR3 is TGTGCCAGCAGTGGGATAACTACTAGCACTGAAGCTTTCTTT. Its protein product is CASSGITTSTEAFF.

This clonotype was observed a handful of times. The genes are TRBV13 and TRBJ2-1; 7 bases align to TRBD1. In germline, CDR1 is PRHDT, CDR2 FYEKMQ (reference sequence). V was clipped by 0 bases and J by 8 bases; unmatched bases: 7. This CDR3 is built from 15 residues. The CDR3 is CASSLGDRATDEQFF. For the CDR3, the DNA is TGTGCCAGCAGCTTAGGTGACAGGGCTACGGATGAGCAGTTCTTC. The variable domain in full, with the rest retrieved from reference TRBV13 and TRBJ2-1, is AAGVIQSPRHLIKEKRETATLKCYPIPRHDTVYWYQQGPGQDPQFLISFYEKMQSDKGSIPDRFSAQQFSDYHSELNMSSLELGDSALYFCASSLGDRATDEQFFGPGTRLTVL.

In the case of this clonotype: A read error is possible here, since a much larger clone lies one base away. This chain connects TRBV25-1 to TRBJ1-1; no clear D. V was trimmed by 6 bases and J by 3 bases, leaving 14 bases between them. The CDR3 has 14 amino acids. CDR1 is MGHDK and CDR2 is SYGVNS in the germline V gene. CDR3 in amino acids: CASSPVGSDTEAFF. The DNA for the CDR3 is TGTGCCAGCAGCCCAGTGGGGTCTGACACTGAAGCTTTCTTT. Based on the CDR3 plus reference TRBV25-1 and TRBJ1-1, the full variable domain is EADIYQTPRYLVIGTGKKITLECSQTMGHDKMYWYQQDPGMELHLIHYSYGVNSTEKGDLSSESTVSRIRTEHFPLTLESARPSHTSQYLCASSPVGSDTEAFFGQGTRLTVV.

The chain is built from TRBV2 and TRBJ2-7, with D unclear. V lost 6 bases, J lost 0 bases, and 12 bases lay in between. Germline CDR1 reads SNHLY; CDR2 reads FYNNEI. The CDR3 loop spans 14 amino acids. DNA for the CDR3: TGTGCCAGCAGGGTCGGCTCCGGCTCCTACGAGCAGTACGTC. Translating gives CASRVGSGSYEQYV.

The chain links TRBV20-1 to TRBJ2-3, with D unresolved. This CDR3 has 13 residues. Germline-derived CDR1 and CDR2 are DFQATT and SNEGSKA (reference sequence). V was pared by 6 bases and J by 2 bases, with 12 bases between. Here the CDR3 reads CSAHSPVTDTQYF. CDR3 nucleotide sequence: TGCAGTGCCCACTCCCCAGTCACAGATACGCAGTATTTT.

This clonotype came up many times. This sequence joins TRBV27 and TRBJ2-6; D ambiguous. Germline V gene lookup returns CDR1 MNHEY and CDR2 SMNVEV (reference sequence). CDR3 length: 16 residues. Trimming pared 5 bases from V and 1 base from J, leaving 12 bases between. CDR3 bases: TGTGCCAGCAGTCCACCTAGTTCTTCTGGGGCCAACGTCCTGACTTTC. The encoded protein is CASSPPSSSGANVLTF.